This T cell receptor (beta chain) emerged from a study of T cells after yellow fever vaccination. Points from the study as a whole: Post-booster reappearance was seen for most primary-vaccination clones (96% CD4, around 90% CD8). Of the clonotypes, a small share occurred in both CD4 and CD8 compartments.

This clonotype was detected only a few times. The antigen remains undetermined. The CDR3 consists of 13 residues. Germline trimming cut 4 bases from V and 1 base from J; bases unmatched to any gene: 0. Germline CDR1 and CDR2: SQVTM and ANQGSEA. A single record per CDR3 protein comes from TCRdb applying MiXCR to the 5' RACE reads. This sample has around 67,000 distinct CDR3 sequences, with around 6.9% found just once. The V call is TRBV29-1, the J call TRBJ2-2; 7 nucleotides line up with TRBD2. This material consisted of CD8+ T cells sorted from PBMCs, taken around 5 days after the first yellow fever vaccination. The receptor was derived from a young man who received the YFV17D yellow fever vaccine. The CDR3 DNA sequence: TGCAGCGTTGGGGGGGGGAACACCGGGGAGCTGTTTTTT. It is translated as CSVGGGNTGELFF.